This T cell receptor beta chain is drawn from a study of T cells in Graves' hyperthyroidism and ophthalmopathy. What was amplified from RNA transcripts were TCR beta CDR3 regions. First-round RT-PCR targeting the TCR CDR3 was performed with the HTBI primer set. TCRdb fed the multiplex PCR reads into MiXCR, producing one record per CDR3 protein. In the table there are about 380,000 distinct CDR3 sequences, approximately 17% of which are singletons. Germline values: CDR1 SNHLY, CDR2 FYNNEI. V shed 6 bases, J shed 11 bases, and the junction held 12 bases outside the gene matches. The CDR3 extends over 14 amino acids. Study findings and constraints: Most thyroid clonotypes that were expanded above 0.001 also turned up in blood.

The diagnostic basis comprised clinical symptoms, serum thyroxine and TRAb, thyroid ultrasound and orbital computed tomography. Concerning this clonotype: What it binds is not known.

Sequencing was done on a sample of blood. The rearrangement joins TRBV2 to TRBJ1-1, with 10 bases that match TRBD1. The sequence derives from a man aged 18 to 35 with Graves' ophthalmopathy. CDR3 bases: TGTGCCAGCAGCGCCCACCGGGACAGGGGCGTTGCTTTCTTT. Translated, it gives CASSAHRDRGVAFF.